The 5 T cell receptor beta chains reported below all come from one sample, sequenced in a study of OX40 agonist ivuxolimab in advanced cancers. Clones were read by immunoSEQ multiplex PCR, and TCRdb kept only the in-frame ones, dropping some. The sample carries tens of thousands of clones, 70% to 90% recorded once. The material sequenced was CD4+ or CD8+ T cells sorted from blood, taken in a trial of the OX40 agonist ivuxolimab. The receptors were sampled from an adult with an advanced solid tumor such as melanoma, head and neck, liver or kidney cancer.

The chain employs TRBV4-1 and TRBJ1-4, with TRBD1 identical over 7 bases. There are 16 residues in the CDR3. V lost 4 bases to trimming and J lost 3 bases; unmatched junction nucleotides: 8. Per germline, CDR1 MGHRA and CDR2 YSYEKL. The CDR3 here is CASSLTTGRANEKLFF. The DNA of the CDR3 is TGCGCCAGCAGCCTAACGACAGGGCGGGCTAATGAAAAACTGTTTTTT.

The gene calls are TRBV5-1 and TRBJ2-5; 11 bases agree with TRBD2. Unmatched junction bases numbered 6, after V lost 0 bases and J lost 5 bases. The CDR3 is 16 residues long. Germline V CDR1 and CDR2: SGHRS, YFSETQ. CDR3 sequence: CASSLALAGGTETQYF. CDR3 bases: TGCGCCAGCAGCTTGGCGTTAGCGGGAGGGACGGAGACCCAGTACTTC.

The chain employs TRBV19 and TRBJ1-5; 10 bases match TRBD1. Germline CDR1 and CDR2: LNHDA and SQIVND (reference sequence). J was trimmed by 0 bases and V by 7 bases; bases with no gene match: 9. This CDR3 has 17 amino acids. The CDR3 sequence is CASNRQGASDSNQPQHF. DNA for the CDR3: TGTGCCAGTAACCGACAGGGGGCTAGTGATAGCAATCAGCCCCAGCATTTT.

The genes are TRBV6-5 and TRBJ1-2; D is uncertain. Germline assignment: CDR1 MNHEY and CDR2 SVGAGI. This CDR3 spans 13 amino acids. The germline V and J ends were trimmed by 5 bases and 1 base, with 8 bases remaining between them. CDR3 nucleotide sequence: TGTGCCAGCAGTAAGACACTTAACTATGGCTACACCTTC. Residues: CASSKTLNYGYTF.

The chain carries TRBV11-1 and TRBJ2-3; 10 bases align to TRBD1. The germline CDR1 and CDR2 sequences are SGHAT and FQDESV (reference sequence). The CDR3 runs to 14 residues. The V and J ends lost 1 base and 5 bases, in that order; junction bases with no gene match: 0. The CDR3 reads CASSLGTGGDTQYF. For the CDR3, the DNA is TGTGCCAGCAGCTTAGGGACAGGGGGAGATACGCAGTATTTT. The full variable domain, in which reference TRBV11-1 and TRBJ2-3 provide the parts outside the CDR3, is EAEVAQSPRYKITEKSQAVAFWCDPISGHATLYWYRQILGQGPELLVQFQDESVVDDSQLPKDRFSAERLKGVDSTLKIQPAELGDSAMYLCASSLGTGGDTQYFGPGTRLTVL.